This T cell receptor (beta chain) was sequenced for a study of CD8+CD57+ T cells in acquired aplastic anemia. Background on the study: Quantities of DNA derived from sorted CD4+ and CD8+ cells averaged 3.2 ug.

Germline V gene data show CDR1 as DFQATT and CDR2 as SNEGSKA (reference sequence). V was clipped by 5 bases and J by 6 bases; unmatched bases: 9. The CDR3 length is 14 residues. The template used for profiling TCR beta VDJ and CDR3 was genomic DNA. TCRdb reanalysed the reads using MiXCR and keeps one entry per CDR3 protein. This table has some 120,000 distinct CDR3 sequences, 30% to 45% appearing once. Patients included in sequencing had previously demonstrated CD8+CD57+ cell expansion by flow cytometry. A severe acquired aplastic anemia diagnosis applied to all patients. Untreated patients provided the blood samples, with no therapy given before sampling. Findings and limits, study-wide: Patients and controls had in common approximately 28 CD8+ CDR3 sequences.

To note about this clonotype: The antigen remains undetermined. Here the CDR3 omits its conserved ending phenylalanine or tryptophan, so a read error is the likely source.

The genes are TRBV20-1 and TRBJ1-2; 10 bases are a match to TRBD1. This TCR was recovered from a human donor with aplastic anemia. Sequencing was carried out using sorted CD4+, CD8+, or CD8+CD57+ T cells (not recorded which) from PBMCs. The CDR3 DNA sequence: TGCAGTGCTGCCAGGACAGGGGGGGCGAATGGCTACACCCTC. Its protein is CSAARTGGANGYTL.